Given below is one T cell receptor beta chain in context. This record comes from a study of early T cells in non-severe SARS-CoV-2 infection. With 4 bases removed from V and 10 bases from J, the gap between germline ends came to 20 bases. Germline V gives CDR1 SGHTA, CDR2 FQGNSA. The CDR3 sequence is 15 residues long. Researchers tagged individual cDNA molecules with unique molecular identifiers. TCRdb used MiXCR to reprocess the 5' RACE reads, holding one entry per CDR3 protein. The sample yields about 100,000 distinct CDR3 sequences, less than 15% seen once. The chain is built from TRBV7-2 and TRBJ2-1, with D perhaps TRBD1 or TRBD2 (5 bases each). The sequenced sample consisted of whole blood. The receptor was derived from an adult who was a healthcare worker with PCR-confirmed SARS-CoV-2 infection or an uninfected control (not recorded which). The CDR3 DNA sequence: TGTGCCAGCAGCTCCCGGGACCTCCCCGTCGAGGAGCAGTTCTTC. This encodes CASSSRDLPVEEQFF.